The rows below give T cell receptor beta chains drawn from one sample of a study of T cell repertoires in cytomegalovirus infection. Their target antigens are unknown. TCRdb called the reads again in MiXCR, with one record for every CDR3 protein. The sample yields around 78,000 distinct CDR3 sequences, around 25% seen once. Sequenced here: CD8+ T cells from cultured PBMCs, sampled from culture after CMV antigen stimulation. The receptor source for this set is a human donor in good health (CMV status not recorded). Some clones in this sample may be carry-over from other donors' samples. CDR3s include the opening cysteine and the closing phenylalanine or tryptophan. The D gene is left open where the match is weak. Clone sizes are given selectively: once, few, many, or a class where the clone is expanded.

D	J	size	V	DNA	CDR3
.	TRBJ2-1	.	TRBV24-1	TGTGCCACCAGTGATTCGCAATACAATGAGCAGTTCTTC	CATSDSQYNEQFF
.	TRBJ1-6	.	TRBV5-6	TGTGCCAGCAGCCCATGGACGGGAAATAATTCACCCCTCCACTTT	CASSPWTGNNSPLHF
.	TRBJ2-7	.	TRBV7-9	TGTGCCAGCAGCTTAGTGGGGTACGGGTACGAGCAGTACTTC	CASSLVGYGYEQYF
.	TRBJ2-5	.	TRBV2	TGTGCCAGCAGTGAGGTCAGGACCCTACAAGAGACCCAGTACTTC	CASSEVRTLQETQYF
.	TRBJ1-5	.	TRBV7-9	TGTGCCAGCAGCTTAGTAGGGGAAGGCAATCAGCCCCAGCATTTT	CASSLVGEGNQPQHF
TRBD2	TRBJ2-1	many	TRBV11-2	TGTGCCAGCAGCTTTCCGCCCGGACTAGCGGGATCGGGTGAGCAGTTCTTC	CASSFPPGLAGSGEQFF
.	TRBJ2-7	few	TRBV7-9	TGTGCCAGCAGCGGCGACAGCTACGAGCAGTACTTC	CASSGDSYEQYF
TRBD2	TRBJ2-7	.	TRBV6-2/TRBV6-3	TGTGCCAGCAGTTACCGACCCCGGACTAGCGGGAACCCCCAGCAGTACTTC	CASSYRPRTSGNPQQYF
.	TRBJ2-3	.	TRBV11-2	TGTGCCAGCACCTTAACTCCGGGTCCGCTGTTGGATACGCAGTATTTT	CASTLTPGPLLDTQYF
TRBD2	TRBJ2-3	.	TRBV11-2	TGTGCCAGCGCGGTAGCGGGAGGGCCAGATACGCAGTATTTT	CASAVAGGPDTQYF
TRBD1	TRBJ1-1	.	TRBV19	TGTGCCAGTAGTACGGGACAGGGTTCGAACACTGAAGCTTTCTTT	CASSTGQGSNTEAFF
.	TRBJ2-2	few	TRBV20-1	TGCAGTGCTAGAGATGGCGGCGGGGAGCTGTTTTTT	CSARDGGGELFF
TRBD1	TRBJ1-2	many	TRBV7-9	TGTGCCAGCAGCTTAGCGCTCGGGACAGACGACTATGGCTACACCTTC	CASSLALGTDDYGYTF
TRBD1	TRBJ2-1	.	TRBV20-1	TGCAGTGCTACTTCCTCCGGAGGTCGGGACAGGGTCTTGACCAGCTCCTACAATGAGCAGTTCTTC	CSATSSGGRDRVLTSSYNEQFF
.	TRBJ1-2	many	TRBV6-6	TGTGCCAGCGGAATGGAGGACGACTCTTATGGCTACACCTTC	CASGMEDDSYGYTF
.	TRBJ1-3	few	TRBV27	TGTGCCAGCAGTGCCCTAGGAGGGGACGGAAACACCATATATTTT	CASSALGGDGNTIYF
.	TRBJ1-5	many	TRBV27	TGTGCCAGCAGTTTATCGGGGGGCTGGCAGCCCCAGCATTTT	CASSLSGGWQPQHF
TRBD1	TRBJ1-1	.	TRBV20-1	TGCAGTGCTAGAGATACCAGGGGGGCCGTGAACACTGAAGCTTTCTTT	CSARDTRGAVNTEAFF
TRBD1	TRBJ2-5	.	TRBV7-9	TGTGCCAGCACCCAAACGACGGGGGACAGGGATCCCTCTTATGAGAGGACCCAGTACTTC	CASTQTTGDRDPSYERTQYF
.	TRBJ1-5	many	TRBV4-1	TGCGCCAGCAGCCAAGAACGGGGAAACAATCAGCCCCAGCATTTT	CASSQERGNNQPQHF